This TCR beta chain was retrieved from a study of T cells in localized non-small cell lung cancer. With regard to this clone: Antigen unknown.

Sequencing was performed with immunoSEQ multiplex PCR; in TCRdb, only in-frame clones are kept and a portion is missing. The sample includes 35,000 to 40,000 clones, about 90% of them seen just once. Whole-study results and caveats: Appearances in adjacent lung were noted for a median about 60 of the top 100 tumor clones.

The CDR3 length is 15 residues. V dropped 1 base and J dropped 2 bases, with 10 bases sitting between them. Looked up from germline, CDR1 is SGHNT and CDR2 is YYREEE (reference sequence). Sequences were derived from peripheral blood, sampled before any cancer treatment. This clonotype originated in a woman between 40 and 69 years old with stage I lung adenocarcinoma. The chain uses TRBV5-4 and TRBJ1-5; D gene ambiguous. The CDR3 nucleotides are TGTGCCAGCAGCTTGTATCAAGGCGGCAATCAGCCCCAGCATTTT. The encoded protein is CASSLYQGGNQPQHF.